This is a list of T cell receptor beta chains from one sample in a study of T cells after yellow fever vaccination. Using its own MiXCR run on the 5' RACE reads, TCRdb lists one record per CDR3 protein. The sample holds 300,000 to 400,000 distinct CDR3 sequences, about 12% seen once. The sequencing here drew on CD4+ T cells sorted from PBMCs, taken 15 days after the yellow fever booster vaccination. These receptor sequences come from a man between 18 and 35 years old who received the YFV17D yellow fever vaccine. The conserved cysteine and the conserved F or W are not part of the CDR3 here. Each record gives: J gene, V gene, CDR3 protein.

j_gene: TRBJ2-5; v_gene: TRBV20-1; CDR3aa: SAMAGLPRETQY
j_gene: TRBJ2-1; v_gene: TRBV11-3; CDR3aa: ASRETSDHEQF
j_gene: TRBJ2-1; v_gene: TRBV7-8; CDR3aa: ASSLFPGLDYNEQF
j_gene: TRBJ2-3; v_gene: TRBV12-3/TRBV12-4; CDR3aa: ASSLSSGGTSQY
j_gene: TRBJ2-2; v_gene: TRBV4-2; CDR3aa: ASSLGTGQNTGELF
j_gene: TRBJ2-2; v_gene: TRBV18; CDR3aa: ASSPHRILAGGAGELF
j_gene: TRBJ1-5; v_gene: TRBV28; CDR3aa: ASRGSSETQH
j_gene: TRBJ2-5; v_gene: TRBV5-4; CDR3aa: ASSLGQKEETQY
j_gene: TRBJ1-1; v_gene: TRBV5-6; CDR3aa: ASSLFQGRYTEAF
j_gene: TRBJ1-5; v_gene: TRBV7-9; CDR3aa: ASSLSSGGLSNQPQH
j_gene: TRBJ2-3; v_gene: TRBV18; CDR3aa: ASSSLPGLPIPGQY
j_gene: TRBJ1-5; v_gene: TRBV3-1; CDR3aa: ASSRGTSSNQPQH
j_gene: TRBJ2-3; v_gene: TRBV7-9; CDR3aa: ASSSAGRDTQY
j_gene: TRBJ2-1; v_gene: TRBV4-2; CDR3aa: ASSQTRVNEQF
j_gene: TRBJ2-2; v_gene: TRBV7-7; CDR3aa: ASSLAPTGAGELF
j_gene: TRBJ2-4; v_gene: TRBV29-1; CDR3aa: SVHLGAGSNIQY
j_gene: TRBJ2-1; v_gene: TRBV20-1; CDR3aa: SARGTGKVTYNEQF
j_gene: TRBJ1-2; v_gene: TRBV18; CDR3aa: ASSQWALGSPNYGYT
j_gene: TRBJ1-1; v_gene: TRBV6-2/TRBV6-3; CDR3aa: ASSYSQLNTEAF
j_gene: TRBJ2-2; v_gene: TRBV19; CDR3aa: ASNFHPVTGELF
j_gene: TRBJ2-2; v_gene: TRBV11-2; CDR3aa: ASNQWGANTGELF
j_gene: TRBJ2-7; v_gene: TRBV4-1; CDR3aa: ASSQVSGGYEQY
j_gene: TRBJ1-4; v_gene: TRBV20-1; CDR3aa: SARDSGQGATNEKLF
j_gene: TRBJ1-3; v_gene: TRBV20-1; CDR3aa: SARQTNSGNTIY
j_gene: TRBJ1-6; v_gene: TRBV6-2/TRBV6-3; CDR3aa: ASRRPGTGDSPLH
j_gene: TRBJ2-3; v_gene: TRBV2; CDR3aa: ASTSGFRTDTQY
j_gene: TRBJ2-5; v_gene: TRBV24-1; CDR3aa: ATGVPGRETQY
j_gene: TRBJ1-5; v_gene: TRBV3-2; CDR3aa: ASSRGKGGNQTQH
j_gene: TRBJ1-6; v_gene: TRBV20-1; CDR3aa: SARQTGGRSPLH
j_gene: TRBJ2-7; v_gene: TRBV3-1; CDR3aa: ASSQVSGGFDEQY
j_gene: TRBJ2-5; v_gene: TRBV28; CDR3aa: ASSPLRDSKRQETQY
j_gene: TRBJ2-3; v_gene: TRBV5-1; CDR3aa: ASSLNAPDTQY
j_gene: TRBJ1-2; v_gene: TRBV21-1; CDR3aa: ARETGVNYGYT
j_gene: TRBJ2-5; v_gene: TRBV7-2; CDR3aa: ASSLVNAGGLETQY
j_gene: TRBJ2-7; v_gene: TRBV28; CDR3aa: ASSPSDAEGSEQY
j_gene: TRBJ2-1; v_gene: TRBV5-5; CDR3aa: ASSLGGAGGRPAYNEQF
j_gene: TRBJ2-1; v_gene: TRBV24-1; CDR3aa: ATSDGGPHNEQF
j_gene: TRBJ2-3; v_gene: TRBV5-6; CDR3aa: ASSSLTLASTDTQY
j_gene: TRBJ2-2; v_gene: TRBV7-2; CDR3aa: ASSFSNRATGELF
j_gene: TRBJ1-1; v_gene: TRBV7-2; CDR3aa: ASGLSRWNTEAF
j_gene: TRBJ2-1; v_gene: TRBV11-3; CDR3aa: ASSLDRGTGRNNEQF
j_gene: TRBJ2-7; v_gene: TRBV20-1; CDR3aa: SAGTGKSYEQY
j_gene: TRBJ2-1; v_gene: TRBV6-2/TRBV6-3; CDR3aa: ASGPFGQGAYNEQF
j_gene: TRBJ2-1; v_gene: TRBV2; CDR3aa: ASSARQGGKQF
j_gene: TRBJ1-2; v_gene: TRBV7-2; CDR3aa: ASSLAEGALSYGYT
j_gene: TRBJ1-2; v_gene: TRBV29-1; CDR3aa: SVSQGAWGYT
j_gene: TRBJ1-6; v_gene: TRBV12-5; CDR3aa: ASGSGLSYNSPLH
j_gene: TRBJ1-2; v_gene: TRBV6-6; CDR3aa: ASSYLTGNYGYT
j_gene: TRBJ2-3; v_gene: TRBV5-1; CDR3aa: ASRSQGFTDTQY
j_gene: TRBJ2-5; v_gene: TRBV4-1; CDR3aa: ASSQSDRGFGETQY
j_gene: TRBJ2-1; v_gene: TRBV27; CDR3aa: ASSLVRSNNEQF
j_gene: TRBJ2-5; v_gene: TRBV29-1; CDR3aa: SALDGPGTQY
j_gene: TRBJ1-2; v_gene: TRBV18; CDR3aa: ASSSVPGQASYGYT
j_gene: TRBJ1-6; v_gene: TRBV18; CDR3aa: ASSPGGAGGDPLH
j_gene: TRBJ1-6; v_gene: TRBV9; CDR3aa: ASSDEPGQGVGSPLH